One and the same sample provided the 29 T cell receptor beta chains below, sequenced in a study of blood T cell repertoires in COVID-19. TCRdb's copy holds only in-frame clones and misses some; the assay was immunoSEQ multiplex PCR. The table lists some 110,000 clones, 70% to 90% of them singletons. Input material: peripheral blood. The receptors stem from a man aged 35-49 years with acute or convalescent COVID-19.

The CDR3 DNA reads as TGTGCCAGCAGCTTGTTGGACAGCCCCACCGGGGAGCTGTTTTTT. Protein product: CASSLLDSPTGELFF. The chain uses TRBV5-6 and TRBJ2-2; D may be TRBD1 (6 bases). Trimming removed 1 base at V and 4 bases at J, with 11 bases between. This CDR3 is 15 amino acids long. Germline V lookup: CDR1 SGHDT, CDR2 YYEEEE.

The V and J genes are TRBV5-1 and TRBJ1-1, with TRBD1 matching 12 bases. The CDR3 length is 14 residues. The trim removed 4 bases at V and 5 bases at J, leaving 3 bases unmatched. Per the germline V gene, CDR1 is SGHRS and CDR2 is YFSETQ. CDR3 region: CASSGDRGRTEAFF. CDR3 DNA sequence: TGCGCCAGCAGCGGGGACAGGGGGCGAACTGAAGCTTTCTTT.

CDR3 nucleotide sequence: TGTGCCAGCAGCCAAGCGGGTTTTTTCTCTGGGGCCAACGTCCTGACTTTC. It is translated as CASSQAGFFSGANVLTF. The V and J genes are TRBV7-9 and TRBJ2-6, with TRBD2 as a possible D gene (6 bases). The CDR3 covers 17 residues. Per germline, CDR1 SEHNR and CDR2 FQNEAQ (reference sequence). The V end was cut by 5 bases, the J end by 0 bases, with 14 bases between.

CDR3 loop: CASSIGGTSRGELFF. The DNA for the CDR3 is TGTGCCAGTAGTATAGGCGGGACTAGTCGCGGGGAGCTGTTTTTT. The chain uses TRBV19 and TRBJ2-2; 8 nucleotides align to TRBD2. The CDR3 consists of 15 residues. Trimming removed 1 base from V and 7 bases from J; junction bases left unmatched: 5. The germline gives CDR1 LNHDA, CDR2 SQIVND (reference sequence). Using reference TRBV19 and TRBJ2-2 for the parts outside the CDR3, the full variable domain is DGGITQSPKYLFRKEGQNVTLSCEQNLNHDAMYWYRQDPGQGLRLIYYSQIVNDFQKGDIAEGYSVSREKKESFPLTVTSAQKNPTAFYLCASSIGGTSRGELFFGEGSRLTVL.

The sample holds a few counts of this clone. The V call is TRBV6-5, the J call TRBJ1-2; 9 bases agree with TRBD1. The CDR3 spans 14 residues. Germline CDR1 and CDR2: MNHEY and SVGAGI. Losses at the gene ends were 6 bases for V and 5 bases for J; bases not matched to a gene: 7. CDR3: CASRAQGARYGYTF. Here the CDR3 DNA reads TGTGCCAGCAGGGCACAGGGGGCGCGGTATGGCTACACCTTC.

This chain's CDR3 is CASSYYRFPGQTNTEAFF. CDR3 bases: TGTGCCAGCAGCTATTACCGTTTTCCGGGACAGACGAACACTGAAGCTTTCTTT. This chain links TRBV7-9 with TRBJ1-1; 7 nucleotides agree with TRBD1. Germline V CDR1 and CDR2: SEHNR, FQNEAQ (reference sequence). Trimming cost V 4 bases and J 1 base; bases outside gene matches: 15. The CDR3 has 18 amino acids.

This clone appeared once. The CDR3 reads CASSEGGQGQETQYF. CDR3 in DNA: TGTGCCAGCAGTGAAGGAGGTCAGGGGCAAGAGACCCAGTACTTC. J is TRBJ2-5 and V is TRBV2; maybe TRBD1 (6 bases). Germline CDR1 and CDR2: SNHLY and FYNNEI. Trimming cost V 1 base and J 2 bases, with 11 bases left between them. This CDR3 spans 15 amino acids.

The rearrangement links TRBV20-1 to TRBJ1-3; D is undetermined. Deletions cut 3 bases from V and 2 bases from J, with 17 bases between. The germline V gene encodes CDR1 DFQATT and CDR2 SNEGSKA (reference sequence). The CDR3 contains 16 residues. The CDR3: CSASPPRRTTGNTIYF. The DNA of the CDR3 is TGCAGTGCTAGTCCCCCACGGAGAACCACTGGAAACACCATATATTTT.

This clone occurred many times. This chain uses TRBV6-5 with TRBJ1-5; D possibly corresponds to TRBD1 (6 bases). Germline lookup yields CDR1 MNHEY and CDR2 SVGAGI. V lost 8 bases to trimming and J lost 4 bases, with 12 bases between them. The CDR3 is 13 amino acids. This chain's CDR3 is CASGPQGNQPQHF. The CDR3 nucleotides are TGTGCCAGCGGCCCACAGGGAAATCAGCCCCAGCATTTT.

This chain links TRBV18 with TRBJ2-2; 7 bases match TRBD1. V was clipped by 3 bases and J by 5 bases; unmatched bases: 3. Germline lookup yields CDR1 KGHSH and CDR2 LQKENI. This CDR3 comprises 14 residues. CDR3 coding DNA: TGTGCCAGCTCACCTGCAGGGGGAACCGGGGAGCTGTTTTTT. Translation gives CASSPAGGTGELFF.

The V call is TRBV14, the J call TRBJ1-2, with 11 bases fitting TRBD1. Unmatched junction bases numbered 4, after V lost 3 bases and J lost 7 bases. Germline values: CDR1 SGHDN, CDR2 FVKESK. The CDR3 sequence is 14 residues long. The DNA of the CDR3 is TGTGCCAGCAGCCAGGACAGGGGGCAAGGTGGCTACACCTTC. Amino acid sequence: CASSQDRGQGGYTF.

The chain uses TRBV19 and TRBJ1-1; a possible D gene is TRBD1 (5 bases). V was shortened by 9 bases and J by 5 bases, with 19 bases between the two germline ends. The germline gives CDR1 LNHDA, CDR2 SQIVND (reference sequence). The CDR3 runs 14 residues. CDR3: CASRRDGGRTEAFF. In nucleotides, the CDR3 is TGTGCCAGCCGGAGGGACGGTGGGCGGACTGAAGCTTTCTTT.

The chain recombines TRBV2 with TRBJ2-1, with D perhaps matching TRBD2 (5 bases). The CDR3 consists of 15 residues. Germline loops: CDR1 SNHLY, CDR2 FYNNEI. V shed 3 bases and J shed 7 bases, with 16 bases lying between them. The CDR3 DNA follows: TGTGCCAGCAGTGACGAGTCTAGCAAGGTTAATGAGCAGTTCTTC. Translated: CASSDESSKVNEQFF.

The chain links TRBV29-1 to TRBJ1-1; the D gene is possibly TRBD1 (5 bases). The CDR3 extends over 12 amino acids. Deletions cut 7 bases from V and 5 bases from J, with 14 bases between. Germline V lookup: CDR1 SQVTM, CDR2 ANQGSEA. The chain's CDR3 is CSAGHQRTEAFF. CDR3 bases: TGCAGCGCTGGACATCAGAGGACTGAAGCTTTCTTT.

This chain joins TRBV5-1 and TRBJ1-2; no clear D gene. This CDR3 comprises 12 residues. Trimming removed 3 bases from V and 8 bases from J, with 11 bases in between. Germline loops: CDR1 SGHRS, CDR2 YFSETQ. CDR3 sequence reads: CASSYPSGGYTF. In nucleotides, the CDR3 is TGCGCCAGCAGCTACCCAAGCGGGGGCTACACCTTC.

This rearrangement joins TRBV30 to TRBJ1-2; perhaps TRBD1 as D (5 bases). V was pared by 3 bases and J by 7 bases, with 15 bases between. The CDR3 loop spans 13 amino acids. CDR1 is GTSNPN and CDR2 is SVGIG in the germline V gene (reference sequence). The DNA of the CDR3 is TGTGCCTGGAGATTGGGCGGGGCCGGTGGCTACACCTTC. It encodes CAWRLGGAGGYTF.

This clone has just a few counts. V gene TRBV11-3 combines with J gene TRBJ1-1; TRBD1 is a possible D gene (5 bases). CDR1 is SGHNT, CDR2 YENEEA, per germline. The CDR3 covers 14 residues. Trimming shortened V by 5 bases and J by 2 bases, and 12 bases separated the two germline ends. The CDR3 nucleotides read TGTGCCAGCAGCCCTCGCAGGGCTAACACTGAAGCTTTCTTT. This translates into CASSPRRANTEAFF. Full variable domain (outside the CDR3, taken from reference TRBV11-3 and TRBJ1-1): EAGVVQSPRYKIIEKKQPVAFWCNPISGHNTLYWYLQNLGQGPELLIRYENEEAVDDSQLPKDRFSAERLKGVDSTLKIQPAELGDSAVYLCASSPRRANTEAFFGQGTRLTVV.

This chain links TRBV5-1 with TRBJ1-1, with 9 bases matching TRBD1. The trim removed 4 bases at V and 0 bases at J, leaving 7 bases unmatched. Germline CDR1 reads SGHRS; CDR2 reads YFSETQ. The CDR3 sequence is 16 residues long. Written as DNA, the CDR3 is TGCGCCAGCAGCCTAGGGACAGGGACCATGAACACTGAAGCTTTCTTT. Protein product: CASSLGTGTMNTEAFF.

This clone has just one count. The gene calls are TRBV14 and TRBJ2-7, with TRBD1 matching 10 bases. V trimming: 3 bases; J trimming: 2 bases; junction bases outside the gene matches: 1. The germline V gene encodes CDR1 SGHDN and CDR2 FVKESK. The CDR3 length is 14 residues. As DNA, the CDR3 is TGTGCCAGCAGCCACGGGACAGGGGCCTACGAGCAGTACTTC. Its translation is CASSHGTGAYEQYF.

The rearrangement joins TRBV6-2 or TRBV6-3 to TRBJ1-6, with 8 bases that match TRBD1. Per the germline V gene, CDR1 is MNHEY and CDR2 is SVGEGT. CDR3 size: 15 residues. J was trimmed by 10 bases and V by 2 bases; bases with no gene match: 7. The CDR3 coding sequence is TGTGCCAGCAGTTACCAGGACAGGGATGGCTCACCCCTCCACTTT. The encoded protein is CASSYQDRDGSPLHF.

The CDR3 coding sequence is TGTGCCTTCAAAGGAGGTATGGGCCATATTAATTCACCCCTCCACTTT. Its translation is CAFKGGMGHINSPLHF. The genes are TRBV30 and TRBJ1-6, with unresolved D. The CDR3 runs to 16 residues. Germline CDR1 GTSNPN, CDR2 SVGIG (reference sequence). Trimming took off 7 bases at V and 6 bases at J, with 22 bases between the two ends. Full variable domain (remainder filled in from reference TRBV30 and TRBJ1-6): SQTIHQWPATLVQPVGSPLSLECTVEGTSNPNLYWYRQAAGRGLQLLFYSVGIGQISSEVPQNLSASRPQDRQFILSSKKLLLSDSGFYLCAFKGGMGHINSPLHFGNGTRLTVT.

The J gene is TRBJ1-5, the V gene TRBV6-1; tentatively, D is TRBD1 (6 bases). V was pared by 0 bases and J by 4 bases, with 10 bases between. This CDR3 has 15 residues. The germline V gene encodes CDR1 MNHNS and CDR2 SASEGT. CDR3 in amino acids: CASSEAGAGNQPQHF. The CDR3, as DNA: TGTGCCAGCAGTGAAGCGGGGGCAGGGAATCAGCCCCAGCATTTT.

V and J are TRBV29-1 and TRBJ2-1, with D possibly matching TRBD2 (5 bases). CDR3 length: 14 residues. Germline CDR1 reads SQVTM; CDR2 reads ANQGSEA. The V and J ends lost 7 bases and 0 bases respectively, with 13 bases between them. The CDR3, as DNA: TGCAGCGCGGTCCGGGGTAGCTCCTACAATGAGCAGTTCTTC. Encoded protein: CSAVRGSSYNEQFF.

The chain links TRBV30 to TRBJ1-4; 8 bases are shared with TRBD1. Germline V gene lookup returns CDR1 GTSNPN and CDR2 SVGIG (reference sequence). The CDR3 contains 16 residues. V lost 3 bases and J lost 0; bases outside the gene matches: 6. The CDR3 nucleotides are TGTGCCTGGAGCGATGACAGGGGTTCAACTAATGAAAAACTGTTTTTT. Protein: CAWSDDRGSTNEKLFF.

This clone was picked up one time. The gene calls are TRBV14 and TRBJ2-5; TRBD1 matches at 9 bases. Germline CDR1 and CDR2: SGHDN and FVKESK. Trimming removed 4 bases from V and 1 base from J; junction bases left unmatched: 7. The CDR3 runs 16 residues. CDR3 nucleotides: TGTGCCAGCAGCCCCGGGGAGACAGGGGGCCAAGAGACCCAGTACTTC. Translated, it gives CASSPGETGGQETQYF.

V usage is TRBV30 and J usage is TRBJ1-2, with TRBD1 matching 8 bases. Looked up from germline, CDR1 is GTSNPN and CDR2 is SVGIG (reference sequence). The V segment lost 5 bases and the J segment 4 bases; nucleotides outside the gene matches: 18. This CDR3 spans 17 amino acids. Here the CDR3 reads CAWQIALRDRTSYGYTF. CDR3 coding DNA: TGTGCCTGGCAGATTGCTCTCCGGGACAGGACCTCCTATGGCTACACCTTC.

The chain is built from TRBV5-8 and TRBJ2-2; TRBD1 matches 8 bases. Germline V gene lookup returns CDR1 SGHTS and CDR2 YDEGEE. CDR3 length: 14 amino acids. J gave up 4 bases and V 8 bases, and 7 bases lay outside the gene matches. CDR3 sequence reads: CARPRTGRTGELFF. CDR3 in DNA: TGTGCCAGACCTCGGACAGGGCGCACCGGGGAGCTGTTTTTT.

The V gene is TRBV5-4, the J gene TRBJ1-1; no definite D call. Trimming stripped 2 bases from V and 0 bases from J, with 8 bases between. The length of the CDR3 is 14 residues. CDR1 is SGHNT, CDR2 YYREEE, per germline (reference sequence). Written as DNA, the CDR3 is TGTGCCAGCAGCTTCAGCAGGATGAACACTGAAGCTTTCTTT. Translating gives CASSFSRMNTEAFF. The full variable domain, in which reference TRBV5-4 and TRBJ1-1 provide the parts outside the CDR3, is ETGVTQSPTHLIKTRGQQVTLRCSSQSGHNTVSWYQQALGQGPQFIFQYYREEENGRGNFPPRFSGLQFPNYSSELNVNALELDDSALYLCASSFSRMNTEAFFGQGTRLTVV.

The rearrangement links TRBV4-3 to TRBJ2-3, with 10 bases matching TRBD1. The length of the CDR3 is 15 residues. V shed 6 bases, J shed 5 bases, and the junction held 8 bases outside the gene matches. The germline CDR1 and CDR2 sequences are LGHNA and YSLEER. CDR3 amino acids: CASREGTGVGDTQYF. The DNA of the CDR3 is TGCGCCAGCAGAGAGGGGACAGGGGTGGGAGATACGCAGTATTTT.